This T cell receptor (beta chain) was profiled in a study of blood T cell repertoires in COVID-19 (dated by TCRdb to the early 2020s). At the level of the whole study: The collaborator samples originated in the United States, Italy and Spain and spanned the acute and convalescent phases of COVID-19. The prospective study material was composed of cDNA or gDNA derived from T cells, B-cell-depleted T cells, or PBMCs. Subjects who had been exposed to COVID-19, were actively infected with it, or had recovered from it provided the deeply sampled blood TCRbeta repertoires that made up the dataset. A freely available public database, intended as a resource for researchers studying the immune response to SARS-CoV-2, is where the repertoires were released. Samples came from the ongoing ImmuneRACE study (first 160 participants) plus 1,254 subjects from 6 global collaborators. Nearly every sample came with metadata listing a de-identified subject ID, COVID-19 status, age in years and sex. HLA class I and class II types, where available, came from metadata supplied by the sample provider rather than from assay-based typing. Broad study findings and their caveats: How much clinical and demographic metadata was included differed by source and by participant, and the metadata was provided uncurated.

Counted from cysteine to phenylalanine, this CDR3 has 12 amino acids. The sequence is cut down to CDR3 DNA, 36 bases in frame from base 1. CDR1 and CDR2 are read off the germline V gene as SGHNT and YENEEA. From V the trimming removes 5 bases and from J it removes 5 bases, while the gene matches leave 1 base of the junction unaccounted for. The immunoSEQ Assay, a bias-controlled multiplex PCR, was used to amplify TCRbeta CDR3 regions from genomic DNA. From the authors' description of their analysis: The number of nucleated cells in each sample was estimated from the amplification of reference gene primers within the assay. To quantify the absolute abundance of each unique TCRbeta CDR3 rearrangement, sequence reads were collapsed and filtered. Productive Simpson clonality was computed per sample as the square root of Simpson's diversity index over productive rearrangements. TCRdb mirrors the immuneACCESS table, restricted to in-frame sequences. Some clones are absent from its copies; in checked studies, under half trace to an unresolved V gene, and the reason for the others is unknown. Clone size and the V and J calls come from that table; the DNA yielded D and trimming. In all, the sample holds 200,000 to 250,000 clones, and around four fifths of those were seen once. Clones ranked in the top ten supply about 2% of the sample.

This clone was observed a handful of times. It lacks a known antigen. Base qualities are not at hand, and no much larger clone is one base apart. The same CDR3 is also encoded by other DNA sequences in this sample. Collaborating institutions collected whole blood in K2EDTA tubes following their own protocols. Collaborator samples were shipped for TCRbeta analysis as frozen whole blood, isolated PBMCs, or DNA extracted from either sample type. The sequencing input was peripheral blood. Rearrangement joined TRBV11-3 to TRBJ2-5; 8 central bases correspond to TRBD2. This receptor was obtained from a woman aged 80 or over with acute or convalescent COVID-19. This receptor carries the CDR3 CASSRGGETQYF. The DNA sequence reads TGTGCCAGCAGCCGCGGGGGGGAGACCCAGTACTTC.